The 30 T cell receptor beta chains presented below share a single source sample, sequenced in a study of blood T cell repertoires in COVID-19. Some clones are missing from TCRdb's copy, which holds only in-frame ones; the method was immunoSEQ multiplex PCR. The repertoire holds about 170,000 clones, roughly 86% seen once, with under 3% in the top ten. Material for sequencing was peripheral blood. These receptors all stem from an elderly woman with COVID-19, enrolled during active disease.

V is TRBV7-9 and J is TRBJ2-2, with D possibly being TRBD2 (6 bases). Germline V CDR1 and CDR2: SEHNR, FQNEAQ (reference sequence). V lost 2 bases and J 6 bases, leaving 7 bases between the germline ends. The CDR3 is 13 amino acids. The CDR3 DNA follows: TGTGCCAGCAGCTTACGGGGGTCCGGGGAGCTGTTTTTT. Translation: CASSLRGSGELFF.

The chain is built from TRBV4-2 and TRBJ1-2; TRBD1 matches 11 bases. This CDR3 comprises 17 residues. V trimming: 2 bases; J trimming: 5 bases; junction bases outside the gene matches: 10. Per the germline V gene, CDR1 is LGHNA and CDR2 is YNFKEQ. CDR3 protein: CASSQTPGTGGTYGYTF. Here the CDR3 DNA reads TGTGCCAGCAGCCAAACCCCCGGGACAGGGGGGACTTATGGCTACACCTTC.

CDR3 nucleotides: TGCGCCAGCAGCCAAGGGCCGGGGGTTGGAAACACCATATATTTT. Translation: CASSQGPGVGNTIYF. The chain combines TRBV4-3 with TRBJ1-3, with D possibly matching TRBD1 (5 bases). The CDR3 covers 15 residues. The germline V gene encodes CDR1 LGHNA and CDR2 YSLEER. V was clipped by 1 base and J by 3 bases, with 10 bases between them.

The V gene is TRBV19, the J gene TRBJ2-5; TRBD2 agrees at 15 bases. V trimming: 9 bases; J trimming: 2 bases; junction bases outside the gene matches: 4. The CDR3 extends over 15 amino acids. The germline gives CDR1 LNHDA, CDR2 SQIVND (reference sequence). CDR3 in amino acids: CASRTSGRGQETQYF. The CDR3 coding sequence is TGTGCCAGCAGGACTAGCGGGAGGGGTCAAGAGACCCAGTACTTC. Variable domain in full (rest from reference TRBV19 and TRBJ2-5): DGGITQSPKYLFRKEGQNVTLSCEQNLNHDAMYWYRQDPGQGLRLIYYSQIVNDFQKGDIAEGYSVSREKKESFPLTVTSAQKNPTAFYLCASRTSGRGQETQYFGPGTRLLVL.

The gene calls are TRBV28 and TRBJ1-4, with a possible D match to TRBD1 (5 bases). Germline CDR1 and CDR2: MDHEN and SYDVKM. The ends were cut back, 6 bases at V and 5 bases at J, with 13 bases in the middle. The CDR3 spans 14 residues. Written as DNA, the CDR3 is TGTGCCAGCAGCCCCGCCTCAGGGAATGAAAAACTGTTTTTT. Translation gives CASSPASGNEKLFF.

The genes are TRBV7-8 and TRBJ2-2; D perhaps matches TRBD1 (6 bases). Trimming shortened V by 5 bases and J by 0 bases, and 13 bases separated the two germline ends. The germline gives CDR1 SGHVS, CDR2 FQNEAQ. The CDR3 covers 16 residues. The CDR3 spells CASSLTTGANTGELFF. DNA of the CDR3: TGTGCCAGCAGCCTAACGACAGGAGCGAACACCGGGGAGCTGTTTTTT.

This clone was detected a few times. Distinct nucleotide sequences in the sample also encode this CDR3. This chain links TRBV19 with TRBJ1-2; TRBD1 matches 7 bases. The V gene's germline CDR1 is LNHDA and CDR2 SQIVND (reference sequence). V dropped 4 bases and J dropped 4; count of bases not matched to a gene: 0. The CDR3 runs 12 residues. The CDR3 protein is CASSRQGYGYTF. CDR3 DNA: TGTGCCAGTAGTAGACAGGGCTATGGCTACACCTTC.

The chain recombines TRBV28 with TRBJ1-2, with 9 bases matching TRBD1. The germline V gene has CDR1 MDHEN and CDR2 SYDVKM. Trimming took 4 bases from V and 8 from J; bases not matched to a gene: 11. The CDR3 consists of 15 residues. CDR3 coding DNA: TGTGCCAGCAGTTCGGGGGGGACAGGGATCGGAGGCTACACCTTC. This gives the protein CASSSGGTGIGGYTF.

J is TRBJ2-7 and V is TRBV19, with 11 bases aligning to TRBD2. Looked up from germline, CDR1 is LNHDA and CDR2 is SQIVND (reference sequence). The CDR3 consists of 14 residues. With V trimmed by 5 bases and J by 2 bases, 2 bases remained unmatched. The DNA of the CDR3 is TGTGCCAGTAGTTTGGGACTAGCGGCCTACGAGCAGTACTTC. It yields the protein CASSLGLAAYEQYF.

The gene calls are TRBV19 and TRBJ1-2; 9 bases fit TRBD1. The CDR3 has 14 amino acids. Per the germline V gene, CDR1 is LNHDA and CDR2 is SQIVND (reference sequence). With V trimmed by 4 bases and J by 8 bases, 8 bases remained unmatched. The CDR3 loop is CASSTGTGLNGYTF. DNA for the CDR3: TGTGCCAGTAGTACCGGGACAGGGTTAAACGGCTACACCTTC.

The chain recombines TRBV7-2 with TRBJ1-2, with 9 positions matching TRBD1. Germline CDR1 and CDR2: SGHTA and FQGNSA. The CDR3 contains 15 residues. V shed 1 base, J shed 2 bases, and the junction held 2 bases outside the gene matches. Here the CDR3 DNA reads TGTGCCAGCAGCTTAGGGGACAGGGCGAACTATGGCTACACCTTC. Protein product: CASSLGDRANYGYTF.

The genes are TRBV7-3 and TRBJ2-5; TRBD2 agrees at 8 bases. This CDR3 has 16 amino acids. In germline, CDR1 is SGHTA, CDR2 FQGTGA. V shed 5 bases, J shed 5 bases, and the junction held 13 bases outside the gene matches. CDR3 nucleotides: TGTGCCAGCAGCACCACAACCGGGACTAGGGGGGAGACCCAGTACTTC. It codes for CASSTTTGTRGETQYF.

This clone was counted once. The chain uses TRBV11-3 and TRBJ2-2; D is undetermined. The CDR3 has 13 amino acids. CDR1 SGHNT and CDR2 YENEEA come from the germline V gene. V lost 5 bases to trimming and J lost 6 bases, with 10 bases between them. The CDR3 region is CASSTTRAGELFF. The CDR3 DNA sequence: TGTGCCAGCAGCACAACCCGGGCCGGGGAGCTGTTTTTT. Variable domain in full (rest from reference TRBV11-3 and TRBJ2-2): EAGVVQSPRYKIIEKKQPVAFWCNPISGHNTLYWYLQNLGQGPELLIRYENEEAVDDSQLPKDRFSAERLKGVDSTLKIQPAELGDSAVYLCASSTTRAGELFFGEGSRLTVL.

The chain's CDR3 is CASSQRTGGVFSDTQYF. Here the CDR3 DNA reads TGTGCCAGCAGCCAGCGGACAGGGGGCGTTTTTTCAGATACGCAGTATTTT. This sequence joins TRBV7-9 and TRBJ2-3; TRBD1 matches at 11 bases. The CDR3 runs to 17 residues. Trimming cost V 5 bases and J 4 bases; bases outside gene matches: 11. The germline V gene encodes CDR1 SEHNR and CDR2 FQNEAQ (reference sequence).

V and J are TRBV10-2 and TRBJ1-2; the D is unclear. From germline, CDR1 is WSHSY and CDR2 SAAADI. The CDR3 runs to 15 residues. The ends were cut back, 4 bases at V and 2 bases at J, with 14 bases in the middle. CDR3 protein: CASSGTYDTNYGYTF. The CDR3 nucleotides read TGCGCCAGCAGTGGTACATACGATACGAACTATGGCTACACCTTC.

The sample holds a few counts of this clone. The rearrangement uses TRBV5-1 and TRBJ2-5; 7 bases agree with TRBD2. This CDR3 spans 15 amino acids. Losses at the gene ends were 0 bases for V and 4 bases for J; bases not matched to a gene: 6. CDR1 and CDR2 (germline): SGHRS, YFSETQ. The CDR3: CASSLGAGAVETQYF. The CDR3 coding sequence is TGCGCCAGCAGCTTGGGGGCGGGAGCGGTAGAGACCCAGTACTTC.

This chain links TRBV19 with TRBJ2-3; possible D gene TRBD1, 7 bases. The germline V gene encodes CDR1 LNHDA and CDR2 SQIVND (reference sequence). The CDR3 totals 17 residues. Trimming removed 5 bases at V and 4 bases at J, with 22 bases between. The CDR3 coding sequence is TGTGCCAGTAGTGTCGACAGGGACGGGAGAAGGGCAGATACGCAGTATTTT. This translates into CASSVDRDGRRADTQYF.

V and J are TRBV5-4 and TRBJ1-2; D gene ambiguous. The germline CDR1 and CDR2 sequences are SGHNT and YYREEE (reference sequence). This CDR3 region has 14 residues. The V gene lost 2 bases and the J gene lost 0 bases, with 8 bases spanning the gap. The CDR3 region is CASSLQGANYGYTF. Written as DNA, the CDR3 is TGTGCCAGCAGCTTACAAGGAGCTAACTATGGCTACACCTTC.

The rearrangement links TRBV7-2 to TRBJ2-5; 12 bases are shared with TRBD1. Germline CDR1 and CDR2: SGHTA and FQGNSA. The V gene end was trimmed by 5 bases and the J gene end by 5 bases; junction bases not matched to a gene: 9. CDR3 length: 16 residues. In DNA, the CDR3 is TGTGCCAGCAGCCTCCAGGGACAGGGGGCAGGGGAGACCCAGTACTTC. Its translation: CASSLQGQGAGETQYF.

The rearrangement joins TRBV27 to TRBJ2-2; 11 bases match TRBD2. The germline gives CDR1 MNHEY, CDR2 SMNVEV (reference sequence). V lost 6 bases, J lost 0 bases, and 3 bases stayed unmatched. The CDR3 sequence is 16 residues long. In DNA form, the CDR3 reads TGTGCCAGCAGGCGACTAGCGGGATCGAACACCGGGGAGCTGTTTTTT. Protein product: CASRRLAGSNTGELFF.

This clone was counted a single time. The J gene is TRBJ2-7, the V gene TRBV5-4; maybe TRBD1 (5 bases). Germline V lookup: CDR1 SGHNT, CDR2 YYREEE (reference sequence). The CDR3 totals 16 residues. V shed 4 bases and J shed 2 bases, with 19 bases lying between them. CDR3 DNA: TGTGCCAGCAGCATATTTACAGGTGGAGAGACCTACGAGCAGTACTTC. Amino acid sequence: CASSIFTGGETYEQYF.

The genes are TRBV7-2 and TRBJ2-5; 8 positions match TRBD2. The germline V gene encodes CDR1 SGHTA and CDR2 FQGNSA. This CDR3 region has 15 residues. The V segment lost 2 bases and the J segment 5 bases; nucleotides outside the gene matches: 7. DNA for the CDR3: TGTGCCAGCAGCTTATCAGCGGGAGTAGGTGAGACCCAGTACTTC. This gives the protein CASSLSAGVGETQYF.

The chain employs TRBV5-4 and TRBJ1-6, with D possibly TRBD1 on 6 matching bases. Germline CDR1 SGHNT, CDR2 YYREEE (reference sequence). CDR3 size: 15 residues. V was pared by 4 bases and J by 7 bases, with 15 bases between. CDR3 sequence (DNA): TGTGCCAGCAGCAAAGCGACAGGAGTAAATTCACCCCTCCACTTT. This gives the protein CASSKATGVNSPLHF.

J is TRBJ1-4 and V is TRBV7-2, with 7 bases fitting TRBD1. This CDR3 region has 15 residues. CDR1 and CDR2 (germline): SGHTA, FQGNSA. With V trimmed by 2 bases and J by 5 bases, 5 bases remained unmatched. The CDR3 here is CASSLRRDRNEKLFF. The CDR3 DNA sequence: TGTGCCAGCAGCTTACGCCGGGACAGAAATGAAAAACTGTTTTTT.

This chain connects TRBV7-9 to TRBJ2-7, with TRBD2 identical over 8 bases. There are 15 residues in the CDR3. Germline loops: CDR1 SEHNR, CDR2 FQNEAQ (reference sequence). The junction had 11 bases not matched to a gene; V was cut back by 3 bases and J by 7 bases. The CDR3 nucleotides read TGTGCCAGCAGCTTCTCTAACGCCGGGGGGGAGGAGCAGTACTTC. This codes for CASSFSNAGGEEQYF.

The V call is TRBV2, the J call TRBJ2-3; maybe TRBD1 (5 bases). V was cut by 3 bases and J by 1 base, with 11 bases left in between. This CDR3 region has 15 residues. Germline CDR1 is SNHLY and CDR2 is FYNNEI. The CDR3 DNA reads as TGTGCCAGCAGTGATTTTGTCAGGGGCACAGATACGCAGTATTTT. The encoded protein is CASSDFVRGTDTQYF. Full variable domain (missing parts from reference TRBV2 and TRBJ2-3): EPEVTQTPSHQVTQMGQEVILRCVPISNHLYFYWYRQILGQKVEFLVSFYNNEISEKSEIFDDQFSVERPDGSNFTLKIRSTKLEDSAMYFCASSDFVRGTDTQYFGPGTRLTVL.

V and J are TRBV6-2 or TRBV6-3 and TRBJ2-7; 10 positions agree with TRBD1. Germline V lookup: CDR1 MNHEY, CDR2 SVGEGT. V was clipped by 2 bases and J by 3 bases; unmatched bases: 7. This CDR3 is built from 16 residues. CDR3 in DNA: TGTGCCAGCAGTTACCCTTTCGGACAGGGGGACTACGAGCAGTACTTC. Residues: CASSYPFGQGDYEQYF.

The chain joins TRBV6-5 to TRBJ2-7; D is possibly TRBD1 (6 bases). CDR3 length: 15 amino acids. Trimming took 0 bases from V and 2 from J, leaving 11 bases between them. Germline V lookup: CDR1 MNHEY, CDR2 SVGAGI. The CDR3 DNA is TGTGCCAGCAGTTACTCCCTGGACAGAACCTACGAGCAGTACTTC. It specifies CASSYSLDRTYEQYF.

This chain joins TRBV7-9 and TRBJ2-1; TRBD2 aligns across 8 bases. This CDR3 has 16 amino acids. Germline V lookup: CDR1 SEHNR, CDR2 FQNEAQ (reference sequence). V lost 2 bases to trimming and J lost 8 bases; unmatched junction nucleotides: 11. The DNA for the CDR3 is TGTGCCAGCAGCTTATATTCGCAGCGGGAGAACTATGAGCAGTTCTTC. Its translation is CASSLYSQRENYEQFF.

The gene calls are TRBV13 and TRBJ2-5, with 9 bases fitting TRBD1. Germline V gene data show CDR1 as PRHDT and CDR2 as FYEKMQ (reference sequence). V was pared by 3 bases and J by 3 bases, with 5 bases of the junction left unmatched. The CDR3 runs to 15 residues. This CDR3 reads CASSFSGTGKETQYF. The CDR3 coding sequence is TGTGCCAGCAGCTTCTCCGGGACAGGGAAAGAGACCCAGTACTTC. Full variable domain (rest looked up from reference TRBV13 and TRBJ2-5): AAGVIQSPRHLIKEKRETATLKCYPIPRHDTVYWYQQGPGQDPQFLISFYEKMQSDKGSIPDRFSAQQFSDYHSELNMSSLELGDSALYFCASSFSGTGKETQYFGPGTRLLVL.